This T cell receptor beta chain was identified in a study of cytomegalovirus exposure and HLA in healthy donors. This clone appeared a few times. Looked up from germline, CDR1 is SGHVS and CDR2 is FNYEAQ. The CDR3 is 17 residues long. V lost 0 bases to trimming and J lost 0 bases; unmatched junction nucleotides: 5. In the PCR, 60 Vbeta and 13 Jbeta primers were used. Libraries were prepared by immunoSEQ multiplex PCR; TCRdb keeps only in-frame clonotypes and omits some of them. The sample holds over 150,000 clones; over 70% are singletons and the top ten take about 1.6%. Healthy bone marrow donors made up the cohort.

The clonotype was recovered from a woman younger than 35 in good health and CMV-seronegative. Sequenced: PBMCs. The V and J genes are TRBV7-6 and TRBJ1-2; 9 nucleotides match TRBD1. The CDR3 bases are TGTGCCAGCAGCTTAGCCCCCGGGACAGGGACTAACTATGGCTACACCTTC. Protein product: CASSLAPGTGTNYGYTF.